This T cell receptor beta chain derives from a study of blood T cell repertoires in COVID-19. Study context: Samples came from the United States, Italy and Spain, spanning acute and convalescent COVID-19. Sample material is recorded as cDNA or gDNA derived from T cells, B-cell-depleted T cells, or PBMCs.

Individuals aged about 18 to 89 years were recruited from about two dozen US areas. Germline trimming cut 3 bases from V and 6 bases from J; bases unmatched to any gene: 5. Per the germline V gene, CDR1 is GTSNPN and CDR2 is SVGIG (reference sequence). The CDR3 loop spans 15 amino acids. Source study methods: It was from reference gene primer amplification that nucleated cell counts were estimated. Method: immunoSEQ multiplex PCR; TCRdb's copy keeps in-frame clones and lacks some. That table furnishes V, J and clone size, whereas the DNA furnished D and trimming. The data show some 270,000 clones, 91% seen once.

Sequences were obtained from PBMCs or T cells enriched from blood (not recorded which). This clonotype was sampled from a man aged 40-49 years who had been exposed to COVID-19. The rearrangement uses TRBV30 and TRBJ1-4; 12 positions match TRBD1. CDR3 DNA: TGTGCCTGGAGCCCGGGACAGGGGGCTCATGAAAAACTGTTTTTT. Protein: CAWSPGQGAHEKLFF.